This entry concerns a single TCR beta chain. Antigen specificity is unknown. This entry belongs to a study of cytomegalovirus exposure and HLA in healthy donors. V was clipped by 3 bases and J by 9 bases; unmatched bases: 9. The germline V gene has CDR1 SQVTM and CDR2 ANQGSEA. CDR3 size: 15 residues. PCR used 60 Vbeta primers and 13 Jbeta primers. Measured with immunoSEQ multiplex PCR; TCRdb has only the in-frame clones, and not every one. This sample has about 160,000 clones, with about 82% found just once. General study findings and limits: Donor immune exposure was known only as CMV serostatus.

The origin of this receptor is a male donor in good health and CMV-seronegative. The chain links TRBV29-1 to TRBJ2-1; TRBD2 aligns across 12 bases. The material sequenced was PBMCs. For the CDR3, the DNA is TGCAGCGTTGATCAGTCTAGCGGGGGGGCTATTGAGCAGTTCTTC. It yields the protein CSVDQSSGGAIEQFF.